The 32 T cell receptor beta chains listed next were all sequenced from one sample in a study of blood T cell repertoires in COVID-19. Method: immunoSEQ multiplex PCR; TCRdb's copy keeps in-frame clones and lacks some. This sample has 68,000 or so clones, with around 84% found just once. Input material: peripheral blood. These receptors all come from a man aged 50 to 60 with acute or convalescent COVID-19.

The chain recombines TRBV9 with TRBJ2-2, with TRBD1 matching 7 bases. Trimming took 4 bases from V and 0 from J; bases not matched to a gene: 6. The CDR3 consists of 16 residues. CDR1 and CDR2 (germline): SGDLS, YYNGEE. In nucleotides, the CDR3 is TGTGCCAGCAGCCCCCGGACAGGACCGAACACCGGGGAGCTGTTTTTT. Its translation is CASSPRTGPNTGELFF.

This chain joins TRBV11-3 and TRBJ1-2, with a possible D match to TRBD1 (5 bases). The CDR3 has 19 amino acids. Between the trimmed V and J ends, which lost 4 bases and 0 bases, there was a span of 24 bases. CDR1 SGHNT and CDR2 YENEEA come from the germline V gene. DNA for the CDR3: TGTGCCAGCAGCTCATACGGGGGGGGATTGGAGACTGCTAACTATGGCTACACCTTC. Amino acids: CASSSYGGGLETANYGYTF.

This sequence joins TRBV5-8 and TRBJ1-5, with 9 bases aligning to TRBD1. Trimming removed 4 bases from V and 4 bases from J; junction bases left unmatched: 3. Germline V gene data show CDR1 as SGHTS and CDR2 as YDEGEE. The CDR3 contains 14 residues. The CDR3 reads CASSPTGGNQPQHF. The CDR3 DNA sequence: TGTGCCAGCAGCCCGACAGGGGGTAATCAGCCCCAGCATTTT.

V is TRBV4-1 and J is TRBJ2-5; D is possibly TRBD1 (6 bases). Germline CDR1 and CDR2: MGHRA and YSYEKL. CDR3 length: 15 amino acids. Trimming removed 0 bases from V and 6 bases from J, with 14 bases in between. The DNA of the CDR3 is TGCGCCAGCAGCCAAGATCCCGCAGGGGTGAAGACCCAGTACTTC. This codes for CASSQDPAGVKTQYF.

The chain has TRBV5-6 and TRBJ1-2, with D unresolved. This CDR3 comprises 13 residues. Germline CDR1 is SGHDT and CDR2 is YYEEEE. The V end lost 0 bases, the J end lost 8 bases, and 11 bases lay between the germline ends. In DNA, the CDR3 is TGTGCCAGCAGCTTGGGCCCGCTAATGGGCTACACCTTC. Protein product: CASSLGPLMGYTF.

The chain is built from TRBV6-5 and TRBJ2-7; D gene uncertain. From germline, CDR1 is MNHEY and CDR2 SVGAGI. Trimming stripped 0 bases from V and 6 bases from J, with 12 bases between. The CDR3 totals 14 residues. The CDR3 spells CASSYSWAGSEQYF. CDR3 DNA sequence: TGTGCCAGCAGTTACTCCTGGGCAGGAAGCGAGCAGTACTTC.

The chain employs TRBV5-4 and TRBJ2-2, with TRBD1 matching 8 bases. V shed 2 bases, J shed 3 bases, and the junction held 9 bases outside the gene matches. The CDR3 covers 17 residues. Germline-derived CDR1 and CDR2 are SGHNT and YYREEE (reference sequence). This chain's CDR3 is CASSLSPGQVHTGELFF. DNA of the CDR3: TGTGCCAGCAGCTTATCTCCGGGACAGGTCCACACCGGGGAGCTGTTTTTT.

V and J are TRBV5-1 and TRBJ2-1; 8 nucleotides align to TRBD1. The V and J ends lost 7 bases and 5 bases, in that order; junction bases with no gene match: 11. The CDR3 is 15 residues long. CDR1 is SGHRS and CDR2 is YFSETQ in the germline V gene. CDR3 sequence: CASAFSDRANNEQFF. The CDR3 nucleotides are TGCGCCAGCGCATTCTCGGACAGGGCTAACAATGAGCAGTTCTTC. Full variable domain (outside the CDR3, taken from reference TRBV5-1 and TRBJ2-1): KAGVTQTPRYLIKTRGQQVTLSCSPISGHRSVSWYQQTPGQGLQFLFEYFSETQRNKGNFPGRFSGRQFSNSRSEMNVSTLELGDSALYLCASAFSDRANNEQFFGPGTRLTVL.

The genes are TRBV6-5 and TRBJ1-2; D is perhaps TRBD1 (6 bases). V lost 7 bases and J lost 4, with 16 bases in between. Germline V gives CDR1 MNHEY, CDR2 SVGAGI. CDR3 length: 14 residues. The CDR3 nucleotides are TGTGCCAGCAACCGGGACACAACAACCTATGGCTACACCTTC. It specifies CASNRDTTTYGYTF.

The V gene is TRBV28, the J gene TRBJ2-7, with D perhaps matching TRBD2 (6 bases). Germline V CDR1 and CDR2: MDHEN, SYDVKM. V lost 3 bases and J 3 bases, leaving 15 bases between the germline ends. The length of the CDR3 is 15 residues. CDR3 sequence: CASSLGGGQIYEQYF. CDR3 bases: TGTGCCAGCAGTTTGGGGGGAGGCCAGATCTACGAGCAGTACTTC.

The gene calls are TRBV5-1 and TRBJ2-2; 10 bases line up with TRBD1. Germline V lookup: CDR1 SGHRS, CDR2 YFSETQ. The CDR3 runs 17 residues. The ends lost 4 bases at V and 6 bases at J; junction bases unmatched: 12. CDR3 protein: CASSIKTGTGESGELFF. The CDR3 nucleotides read TGCGCCAGCAGCATAAAGACCGGGACAGGGGAATCCGGGGAGCTGTTTTTT.

The chain joins TRBV19 to TRBJ1-1; TRBD1 matches at 7 bases. Germline CDR1 and CDR2: LNHDA and SQIVND (reference sequence). The CDR3 length is 14 residues. Trimming at V came to 3 bases and at J to 0 bases, leaving 1 base not matched to a gene. CDR3 residues: CASSMDRMNTEAFF. As DNA, the CDR3 is TGTGCCAGTAGTATGGACAGGATGAACACTGAAGCTTTCTTT.

The V gene is TRBV19, the J gene TRBJ1-1; a weak D match, TRBD1 (5 bases). The germline V and J ends were trimmed by 4 bases and 0 bases, with 15 bases remaining between them. CDR3 size: 16 residues. Germline values: CDR1 LNHDA, CDR2 SQIVND (reference sequence). The CDR3 nucleotides read TGTGCCAGTAGTACCCCTCCCGGGGGACTGAACACTGAAGCTTTCTTT. It encodes CASSTPPGGLNTEAFF.

The rearrangement joins TRBV5-1 to TRBJ1-2, with 11 bases fitting TRBD1. Germline CDR1 is SGHRS and CDR2 is YFSETQ. The length of the CDR3 is 14 residues. The J segment lost 6 bases and the V segment lost 2 bases, leaving 3 bases of the junction unmatched. CDR3 protein: CASSLGTGGNGYTF. CDR3 sequence (DNA): TGCGCCAGCAGCTTAGGGACAGGGGGGAATGGCTACACCTTC.

The chain links TRBV6-4 to TRBJ2-7, with D maybe TRBD2 (6 bases). V lost 10 bases to trimming and J lost 3 bases, with 16 bases between them. Germline lookup yields CDR1 MRHNA and CDR2 SNTAGT. CDR3 length: 13 amino acids. This chain's CDR3 is CAIRETGGYEQYF. CDR3 nucleotides: TGTGCCATCAGGGAAACCGGGGGCTACGAGCAGTACTTC.

V is TRBV6-6 and J is TRBJ1-5; 8 positions match TRBD1. CDR3 size: 14 residues. Germline V gives CDR1 MNHNY, CDR2 SVGAGI (reference sequence). V gave up 7 bases and J gave up 5 bases; unmatched junction bases: 7. CDR3 nucleotide sequence: TGTGCCAGCACCCCCGACAGGGGCCATCAGCCCCAGCATTTT. As protein: CASTPDRGHQPQHF.

This sequence joins TRBV7-6 and TRBJ2-2, with 7 bases identical to TRBD1. Germline CDR1 reads SGHVS; CDR2 reads FNYEAQ. The CDR3 consists of 13 residues. With V trimmed by 3 bases and J by 7 bases, 2 bases remained unmatched. The chain's CDR3 is CASSLTGFGELFF. The CDR3 DNA reads as TGTGCCAGCAGCTTGACAGGGTTCGGGGAGCTGTTTTTT. The full variable domain, in which reference TRBV7-6 and TRBJ2-2 provide the parts outside the CDR3, is GAGVSQSPRYKVTKRGQDVALRCDPISGHVSLYWYRQALGQGPEFLTYFNYEAQQDKSGLPNDRFSAERPEGSISTLTIQRTEQRDSAMYRCASSLTGFGELFFGEGSRLTVL.

This chain uses TRBV13 with TRBJ2-2; 12 bases fit TRBD2. The CDR3 is 20 residues long. The germline CDR1 and CDR2 sequences are PRHDT and FYEKMQ (reference sequence). The V segment lost 5 bases and the J segment 2 bases; nucleotides outside the gene matches: 15. The CDR3 DNA reads as TGTGCCAGCAGCCCCGGTTTGGAGGAGACTAGCGGGGGCAACACCGGGGAGCTGTTTTTT. It encodes CASSPGLEETSGGNTGELFF.

V and J are TRBV4-1 and TRBJ1-1; 10 bases line up with TRBD1. The CDR3 consists of 13 residues. V dropped 4 bases and J dropped 11; count of bases not matched to a gene: 7. Germline V lookup: CDR1 MGHRA, CDR2 YSYEKL. In DNA, the CDR3 is TGCGCCAGCAGCCGGGGGACAGGGGAAGGGGCTTTCTTT. Translated: CASSRGTGEGAFF.

J is TRBJ1-4 and V is TRBV5-4, with 8 bases aligning to TRBD1. The CDR3 is made up of 15 amino acids. Germline V gives CDR1 SGHNT, CDR2 YYREEE (reference sequence). V shed 4 bases, J shed 1 base, and the junction held 3 bases outside the gene matches. The CDR3 is CASSPGGGTNEKLFF. CDR3 nucleotide sequence: TGTGCCAGCAGCCCAGGGGGCGGAACTAATGAAAAACTGTTTTTT.

J is TRBJ1-2 and V is TRBV4-1, with D perhaps TRBD1 (5 bases). CDR1 and CDR2 (germline): MGHRA, YSYEKL. Trimming took 0 bases from V and 3 from J, leaving 11 bases between them. The CDR3 runs 15 residues. CDR3 sequence: CASSQDIRQYYGYTF. CDR3 in DNA: TGCGCCAGCAGCCAAGATATACGACAGTACTATGGCTACACCTTC.

This clone showed up just once. This chain connects TRBV11-3 to TRBJ2-7; TRBD1 matches at 9 bases. This CDR3 has 16 amino acids. The V gene's germline CDR1 is SGHNT and CDR2 YENEEA. V dropped 3 bases and J dropped 0; count of bases not matched to a gene: 6. CDR3 region: CASSFGTGIISYEQYF. The CDR3 nucleotides read TGTGCCAGCAGCTTCGGGACAGGGATTATCTCCTACGAGCAGTACTTC.

In this sample, this clone turned up a few times. The chain recombines TRBV4-2 with TRBJ2-7; the match to TRBD1 covers 7 bases. V lost 1 base and J lost 2; bases outside the gene matches: 5. The CDR3 contains 15 residues. Germline V CDR1 and CDR2: LGHNA, YNFKEQ. CDR3 sequence reads: CASSQARGQPYEQYF. The CDR3 DNA reads TGTGCCAGCAGCCAAGCTCGGGGACAGCCCTACGAGCAGTACTTC.

In this sample, this clone turned up once. This sequence joins TRBV10-3 and TRBJ2-1; 9 bases agree with TRBD2. The CDR3 totals 12 residues. Germline V gene data show CDR1 as ENHRY and CDR2 as SYGVKD. Unmatched junction bases numbered 4, after V lost 7 bases and J lost 9 bases. The CDR3 nucleotides are TGTGCCATCAAGCGGGGGGAGGGTGAGCAGTTCTTC. Amino acids: CAIKRGEGEQFF.

This chain connects TRBV2 to TRBJ2-1, with TRBD1 matching 7 bases. Germline assignment: CDR1 SNHLY and CDR2 FYNNEI. The length of the CDR3 is 13 residues. J lost 8 bases, V lost 7 bases, and 8 bases had no gene match. The DNA for the CDR3 is TGTGCCAGCAAAAAAGGGGGCGGCGATGAGCAGTTCTTC. This gives the protein CASKKGGGDEQFF.

The chain is built from TRBV12-5 and TRBJ2-5; 9 nucleotides match TRBD2. Germline loops: CDR1 LGHNT, CDR2 FRNRAP. The CDR3 runs 21 residues. The V gene end was trimmed by 3 bases and the J gene end by 1 base; junction bases not matched to a gene: 21. This CDR3 is CASGFPTWAGGQEKVQETQYF. The CDR3 coding sequence is TGTGCTAGTGGTTTCCCAACCTGGGCGGGGGGGCAAGAAAAGGTCCAAGAGACCCAGTACTTC.

This clone appeared once. The chain employs TRBV9 and TRBJ2-2; D is ambiguous. V lost 0 bases and J 2 bases, leaving 17 bases between the germline ends. The CDR3 extends over 18 amino acids. From germline, CDR1 is SGDLS and CDR2 YYNGEE. This CDR3 reads CASSVAVVGPLNTGELFF. The CDR3 nucleotides are TGTGCCAGCAGCGTAGCCGTGGTGGGCCCCCTTAACACCGGGGAGCTGTTTTTT.

The chain has TRBV4-2 and TRBJ2-7; D perhaps matches TRBD1 (5 bases). V lost 0 bases to trimming and J lost 0 bases, with 9 bases between them. The CDR3 contains 15 residues. Germline CDR1 and CDR2: LGHNA and YNFKEQ. CDR3 loop: CASSQERGPSYEQYF. CDR3 bases: TGTGCCAGCAGCCAAGAAAGGGGTCCCTCCTACGAGCAGTACTTC.

J is TRBJ2-1 and V is TRBV24-1; TRBD2 matches at 8 bases. The germline CDR1 and CDR2 sequences are KGHDR and SFDVKD. Unmatched junction bases numbered 9, after V lost 4 bases and J lost 2 bases. This CDR3 comprises 17 residues. The CDR3 DNA reads as TGTGCCACCAGTGAGACGGGACTAGGCCCTCCCTACAATGAGCAGTTCTTC. The encoded protein is CATSETGLGPPYNEQFF.

V usage is TRBV5-6 and J usage is TRBJ2-2; 8 positions match TRBD2. The CDR3 loop spans 18 amino acids. V was pared by 1 base and J by 5 bases, with 13 bases of the junction left unmatched. Germline V CDR1 and CDR2: SGHDT, YYEEEE. As DNA, the CDR3 is TGTGCCAGCAGCTTGAAAGTTAGCGGGGTAAGGATAACCGGGGAGCTGTTTTTT. Residues: CASSLKVSGVRITGELFF.

The V call is TRBV30, the J call TRBJ1-1, with TRBD1 matching over 11 bases. The CDR3 spans 16 residues. Germline loops: CDR1 GTSNPN, CDR2 SVGIG (reference sequence). V was clipped by 2 bases and J by 8 bases; unmatched bases: 13. The CDR3 DNA reads as TGTGCCTGGAGTCGGGCCCGGACAGGGGGCTCCCTCGAAGCTTTCTTT. Translating gives CAWSRARTGGSLEAFF.

The rearrangement uses TRBV2 and TRBJ1-1, with D perhaps TRBD1 (6 bases). The CDR3 is 13 amino acids. Looked up from germline, CDR1 is SNHLY and CDR2 is FYNNEI. Trimming took off 0 bases at V and 7 bases at J, with 9 bases between the two ends. CDR3 in amino acids: CASSEAGANEAFF. The CDR3 nucleotides are TGTGCCAGCAGTGAAGCGGGGGCGAATGAAGCTTTCTTT.